Listed below are T cell receptor beta chains from one sample, sequenced in a study of blood T cell repertoires in COVID-19. Sequencing was performed with immunoSEQ multiplex PCR; in TCRdb, only in-frame clones are kept and a portion is missing. The data hold roughly 130,000 clones, with about four fifths observed a single time. Sequences were obtained from peripheral blood. The receptors come from a woman in her seventies with COVID-19, enrolled during active disease. Each CDR3 is given with its conserved first and last residue. D genes are given only for firm matches. Expanded clones are given a class, and other clones once, few, many or no size at all.

size	J	D	V	DNA	CDR3
-	TRBJ2-7	-	TRBV3-1/TRBV3-2	TGTGCCAGCAGCCTATCCTCTTCTCTGTCCTACGAGCAGTACTTC	CASSLSSSLSYEQYF
-	TRBJ1-5	-	TRBV19	TGTGCCAGTAGTGTGGACAGCTTCCAGCCCCAGCATTTT	CASSVDSFQPQHF
once	TRBJ1-5	-	TRBV2	TGTGCCAGCAGTGGGCCGGGAATGGGACCCCAGCATTTT	CASSGPGMGPQHF
-	TRBJ1-1	-	TRBV14	TGTGCCAGCAGCCTCACTCGGGGGAAGGTCACTGAAGCTTTCTTT	CASSLTRGKVTEAFF
-	TRBJ1-1	TRBD1	TRBV30	TGTACCTGGAGTCCCATCGGACAGGGAGAAGCTTTCTTT	CTWSPIGQGEAFF
-	TRBJ1-1	-	TRBV9	TGTGCCAGCAGCCCACAGGGACAAGAAGCTTTCTTT	CASSPQGQEAFF
-	TRBJ1-1	TRBD1	TRBV19	TGTGCCAGTACCGGACAGGGAGTCACTGAAGCTTTCTTT	CASTGQGVTEAFF
-	TRBJ1-2	TRBD1	TRBV29-1	TGCAGCGTTGAATACAGGGGAGCGTACTATGGCTACACCTTC	CSVEYRGAYYGYTF
few	TRBJ2-1	-	TRBV7-9	TGTGCCAGCAGTTTTGACAACTACAATGAGCAGTTCTTC	CASSFDNYNEQFF
-	TRBJ2-1	TRBD1	TRBV2	TGTGCCAGCAGTGATCAGGGGGCCAGTGGCAGCGAGCAGTTCTTC	CASSDQGASGSEQFF
-	TRBJ1-3	-	TRBV5-6	TGTGCCAGCAGCTTCGGGTTCAGGGCCAGGGAAGAAGGAAACACCATATATTTT	CASSFGFRAREEGNTIYF
-	TRBJ1-4	TRBD1	TRBV11-3	TGTGCCAGCAGCTTGTGGCAGGGGGCGTCTAATGAAAAACTGTTTTTT	CASSLWQGASNEKLFF
few	TRBJ1-2	-	TRBV27	TGTGCCAGCAGTTTAGCGGGGCTTAACTATGGCTACACCTTC	CASSLAGLNYGYTF
-	TRBJ1-5	-	TRBV27	TGTGCCAGCAGTCCCCTCGGGGGGAACAATCAGCCCCAGCATTTT	CASSPLGGNNQPQHF
-	TRBJ1-6	TRBD1	TRBV4-2	TGTGCCAGCAGCCCGGACAGGGCGTCCTCCTATAATTCACCCCTCCACTTT	CASSPDRASSYNSPLHF
-	TRBJ2-2	-	TRBV7-2	TGTGCCAGCAGCTTGAGTCTGCCGAACACCGGGGAGCTGTTTTTT	CASSLSLPNTGELFF
-	TRBJ2-3	TRBD2	TRBV7-2	TGTGCCAGCAGTCGGGGGGTAGATAATACGCAGTATTTT	CASSRGVDNTQYF
-	TRBJ2-2	-	TRBV7-2	TGTGCCAGCAGTCATTCAGAAACCGGGGAGCTGTTTTTT	CASSHSETGELFF
-	TRBJ2-3	TRBD1	TRBV2	TGTGCCAGCAGGGGGACAGGGGATGTTGCAGATACGCAGTATTTT	CASRGTGDVADTQYF
-	TRBJ2-2	TRBD2	TRBV19	TGTGCCAGTAGTAGGCCCCTGGGGAGCGGGGACACCGGGGAGCTGTTTTTT	CASSRPLGSGDTGELFF
-	TRBJ1-6	TRBD1	TRBV11-2	TGTGCCAGCAGCACAAGACAGGGCTCACCCCTCCACTTT	CASSTRQGSPLHF
-	TRBJ1-4	-	TRBV5-1	TGCGCCAGCAGCTTGGGGCGGGGGCTACGTGAAAAACTGTTTTTT	CASSLGRGLREKLFF
-	TRBJ2-1	TRBD2	TRBV7-2	TGTGCCAGCAGCCCGCGGACTAGCGGGGGAAGGGAGCAGTTCTTC	CASSPRTSGGREQFF
once	TRBJ2-1	-	TRBV6-4	TGTGCCAGCAGTGACTCGTACAGGAGAACCTACAATGAGCAGTTCTTC	CASSDSYRRTYNEQFF
-	TRBJ2-3	-	TRBV6-5	TGTGCCAGCAGTTACGTAGTAGGCACAGATACGCAGTATTTT	CASSYVVGTDTQYF
-	TRBJ1-2	-	TRBV5-4	TGTGCCAGCAGCTTGTCCCAGGTTAACTATGGCTACACCTTC	CASSLSQVNYGYTF